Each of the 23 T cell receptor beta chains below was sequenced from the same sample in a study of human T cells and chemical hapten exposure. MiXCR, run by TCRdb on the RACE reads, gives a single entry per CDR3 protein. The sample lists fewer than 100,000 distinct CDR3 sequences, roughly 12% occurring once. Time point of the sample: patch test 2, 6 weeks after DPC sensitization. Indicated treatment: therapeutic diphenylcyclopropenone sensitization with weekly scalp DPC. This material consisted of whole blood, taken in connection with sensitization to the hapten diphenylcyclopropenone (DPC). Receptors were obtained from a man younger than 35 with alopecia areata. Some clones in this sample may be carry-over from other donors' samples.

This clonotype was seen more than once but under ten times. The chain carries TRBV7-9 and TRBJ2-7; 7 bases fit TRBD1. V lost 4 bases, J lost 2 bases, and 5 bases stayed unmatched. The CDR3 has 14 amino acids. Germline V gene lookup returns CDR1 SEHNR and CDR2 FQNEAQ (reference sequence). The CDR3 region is CASSSTGLPYEQYF. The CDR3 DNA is TGTGCCAGCAGCTCGACAGGGCTCCCCTACGAGCAGTACTTC. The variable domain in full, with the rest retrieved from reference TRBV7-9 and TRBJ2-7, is DTGVSQNPRHKITKRGQNVTFRCDPISEHNRLYWYRQTLGQGPEFLTYFQNEAQLEKSRLLSDRFSAERPKGSFSTLEIQRTEQGDSAMYLCASSSTGLPYEQYFGPGTRLTVT.

This CDR3 reads CASSPGSGGNEQFF. In nucleotides, the CDR3 is TGCGCCAGCAGCCCGGGGTCAGGCGGCAATGAGCAGTTCTTC. The chain joins TRBV5-1 to TRBJ2-1, with D possibly matching TRBD2 (5 bases). Germline V gene data show CDR1 as SGHRS and CDR2 as YFSETQ. The CDR3 covers 14 residues. V was pared by 4 bases and J by 6 bases, with 14 bases between.

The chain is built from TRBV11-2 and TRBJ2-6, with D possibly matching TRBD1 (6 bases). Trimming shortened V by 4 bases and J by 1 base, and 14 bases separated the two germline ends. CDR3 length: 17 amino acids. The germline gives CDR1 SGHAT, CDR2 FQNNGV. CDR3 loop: CASSSLQGWSGANVLTF. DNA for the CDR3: TGTGCCAGCAGCTCTCTACAGGGTTGGTCTGGGGCCAACGTCCTGACTTTC.

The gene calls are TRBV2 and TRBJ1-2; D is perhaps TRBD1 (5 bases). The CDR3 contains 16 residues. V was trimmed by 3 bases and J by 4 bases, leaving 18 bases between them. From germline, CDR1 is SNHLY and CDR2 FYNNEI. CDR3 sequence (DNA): TGTGCCAGCAGTGATGGGCAGGGATCTCCCCCCTATGGCTACACCTTC. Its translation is CASSDGQGSPPYGYTF.

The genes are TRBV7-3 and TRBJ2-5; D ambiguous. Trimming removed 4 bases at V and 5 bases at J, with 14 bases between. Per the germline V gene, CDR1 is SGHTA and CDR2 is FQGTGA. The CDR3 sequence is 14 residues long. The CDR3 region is CASSSPSDPETQYF. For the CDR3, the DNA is TGTGCCAGCAGCTCCCCCAGCGACCCTGAGACCCAGTACTTC.

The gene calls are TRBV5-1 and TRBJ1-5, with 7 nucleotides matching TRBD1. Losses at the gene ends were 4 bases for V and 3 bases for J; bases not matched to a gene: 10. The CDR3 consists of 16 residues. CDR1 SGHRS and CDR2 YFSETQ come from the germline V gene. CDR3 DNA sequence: TGCGCCAGCAGCCCAAGCGCAGGGGGGGTCAATCAGCCCCAGCATTTT. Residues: CASSPSAGGVNQPQHF.

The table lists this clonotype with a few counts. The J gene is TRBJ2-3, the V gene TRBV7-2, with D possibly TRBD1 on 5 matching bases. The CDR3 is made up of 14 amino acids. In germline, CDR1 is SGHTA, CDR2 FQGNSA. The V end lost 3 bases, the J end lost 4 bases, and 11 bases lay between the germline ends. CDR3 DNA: TGTGCCAGCAGCTTTACGGCAGGGCCAGATACGCAGTATTTT. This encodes CASSFTAGPDTQYF.

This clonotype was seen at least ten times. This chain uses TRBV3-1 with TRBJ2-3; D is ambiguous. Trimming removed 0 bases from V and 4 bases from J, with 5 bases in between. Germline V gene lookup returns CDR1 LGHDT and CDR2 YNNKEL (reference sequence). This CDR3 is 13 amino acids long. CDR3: CASSQEVSDTQYF. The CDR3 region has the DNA TGTGCCAGCAGCCAAGAGGTATCAGATACGCAGTATTTT.

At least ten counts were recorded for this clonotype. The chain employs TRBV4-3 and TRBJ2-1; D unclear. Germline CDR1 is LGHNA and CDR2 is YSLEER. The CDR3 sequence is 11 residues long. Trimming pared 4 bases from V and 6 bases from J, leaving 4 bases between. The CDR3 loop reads CASSLRNEQFF. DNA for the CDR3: TGCGCCAGCAGCCTTCGCAATGAGCAGTTCTTC.

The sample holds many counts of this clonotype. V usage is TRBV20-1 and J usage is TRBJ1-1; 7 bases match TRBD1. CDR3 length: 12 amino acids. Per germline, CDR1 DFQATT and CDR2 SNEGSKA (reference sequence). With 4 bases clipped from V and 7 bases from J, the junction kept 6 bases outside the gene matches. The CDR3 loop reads CSAKQGQREAFF. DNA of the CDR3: TGCAGTGCTAAACAGGGGCAGCGTGAAGCTTTCTTT.

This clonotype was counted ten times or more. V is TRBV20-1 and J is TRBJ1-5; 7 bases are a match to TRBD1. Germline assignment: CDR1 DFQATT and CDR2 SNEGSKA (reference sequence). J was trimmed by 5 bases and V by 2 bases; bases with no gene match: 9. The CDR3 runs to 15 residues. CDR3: CSARYTGTEHQPQHF. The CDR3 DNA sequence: TGCAGTGCTAGATATACCGGGACAGAACATCAGCCCCAGCATTTT.

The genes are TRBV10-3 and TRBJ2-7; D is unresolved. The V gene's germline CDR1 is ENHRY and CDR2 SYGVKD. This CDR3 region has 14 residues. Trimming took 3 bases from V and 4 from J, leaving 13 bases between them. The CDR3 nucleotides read TGTGCCATCAGTGATAGGTCACAGCTTTACGAGCAGTACGTC. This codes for CAISDRSQLYEQYV.

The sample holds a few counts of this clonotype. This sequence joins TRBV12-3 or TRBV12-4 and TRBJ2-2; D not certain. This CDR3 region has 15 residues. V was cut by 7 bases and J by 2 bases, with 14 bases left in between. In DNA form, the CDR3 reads TGTGCCAGCACCTCCGTAGGCTTCAACACCGGGGAGCTGTTTTTT. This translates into CASTSVGFNTGELFF.

The CDR3 protein is CARSSAGQGSSDTQYF. The CDR3 DNA reads TGTGCCAGAAGCAGCGCCGGACAGGGTAGCTCAGATACGCAGTATTTT. This sequence joins TRBV5-3 and TRBJ2-3; TRBD1 matches at 8 bases. TRBV5-3 is annotated as an ORF whose role is uncertain. This CDR3 is 16 amino acids long. Trimming took 4 bases from V and 4 from J; bases not matched to a gene: 11.

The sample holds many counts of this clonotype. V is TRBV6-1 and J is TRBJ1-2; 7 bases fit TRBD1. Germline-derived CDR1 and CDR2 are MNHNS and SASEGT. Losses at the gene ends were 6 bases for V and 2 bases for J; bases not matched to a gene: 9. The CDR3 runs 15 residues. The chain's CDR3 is CASRQRGGENYGYTF. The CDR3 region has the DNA TGTGCCAGCAGACAAAGAGGGGGCGAAAACTATGGCTACACCTTC.

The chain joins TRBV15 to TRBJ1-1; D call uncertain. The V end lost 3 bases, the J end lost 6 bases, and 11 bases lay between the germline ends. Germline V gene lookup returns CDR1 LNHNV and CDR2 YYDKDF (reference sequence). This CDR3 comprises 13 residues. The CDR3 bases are TGTGCCACCAGCAGTGGGCTTAACGCTGAAGCTTTCTTT. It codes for CATSSGLNAEAFF. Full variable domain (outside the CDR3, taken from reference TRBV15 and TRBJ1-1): DAMVIQNPRYQVTQFGKPVTLSCSQTLNHNVMYWYQQKSSQAPKLLFHYYDKDFNNEADTPDNFQSRRPNTSFCFLDIRSPGLGDTAMYLCATSSGLNAEAFFGQGTRLTVV.

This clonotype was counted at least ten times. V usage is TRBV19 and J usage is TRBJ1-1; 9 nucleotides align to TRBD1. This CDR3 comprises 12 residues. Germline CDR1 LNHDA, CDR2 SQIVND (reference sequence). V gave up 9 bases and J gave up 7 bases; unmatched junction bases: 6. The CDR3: CASNRGQNEAFF. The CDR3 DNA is TGTGCCAGCAACAGGGGGCAGAATGAAGCTTTCTTT.

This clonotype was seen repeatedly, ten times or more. The CDR3 nucleotides are TGTGCCACATCGGGTTACACAGTGAACACTGAAGCTTTCTTT. It codes for CATSGYTVNTEAFF. V usage is TRBV10-3 and J usage is TRBJ1-1; D not resolved. The CDR3 loop spans 14 amino acids. CDR1 is ENHRY, CDR2 SYGVKD, per germline. Trimming took 10 bases from V and 0 from J, leaving 15 bases between them.

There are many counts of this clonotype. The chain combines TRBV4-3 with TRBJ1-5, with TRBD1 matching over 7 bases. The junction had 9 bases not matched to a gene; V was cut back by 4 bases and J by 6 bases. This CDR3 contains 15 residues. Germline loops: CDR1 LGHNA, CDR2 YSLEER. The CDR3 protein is CASSPNTGVVQPQHF. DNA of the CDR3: TGCGCCAGCAGCCCAAACACAGGGGTTGTTCAGCCCCAGCATTTT.

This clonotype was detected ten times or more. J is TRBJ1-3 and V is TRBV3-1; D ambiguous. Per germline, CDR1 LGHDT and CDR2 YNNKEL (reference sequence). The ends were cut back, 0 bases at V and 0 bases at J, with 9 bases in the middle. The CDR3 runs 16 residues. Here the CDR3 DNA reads TGTGCCAGCAGCCAAGAGCCTCGTGGCTCTGGAAACACCATATATTTT. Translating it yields CASSQEPRGSGNTIYF. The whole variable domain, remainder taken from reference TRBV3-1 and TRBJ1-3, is DTAVSQTPKYLVTQMGNDKSIKCEQNLGHDTMYWYKQDSKKFLKIMFSYNNKELIINETVPNRFSPKSPDKAHLNLHINSLELGDSAVYFCASSQEPRGSGNTIYFGEGSWLTVV.

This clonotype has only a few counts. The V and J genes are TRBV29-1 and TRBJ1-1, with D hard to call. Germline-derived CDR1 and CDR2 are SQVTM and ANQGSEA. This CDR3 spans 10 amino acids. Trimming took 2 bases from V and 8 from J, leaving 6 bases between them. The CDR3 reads CSVEQGEAFF. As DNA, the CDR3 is TGCAGCGTTGAACAAGGGGAAGCTTTCTTT.

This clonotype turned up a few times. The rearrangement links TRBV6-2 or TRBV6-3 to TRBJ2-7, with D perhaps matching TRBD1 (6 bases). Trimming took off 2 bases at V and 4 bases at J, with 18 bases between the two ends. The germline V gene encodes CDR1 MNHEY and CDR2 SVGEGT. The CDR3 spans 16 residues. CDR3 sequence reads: CASSYTPRTVLYEQYF. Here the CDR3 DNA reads TGTGCCAGCAGTTACACGCCTCGGACAGTGTTGTACGAGCAGTACTTC.

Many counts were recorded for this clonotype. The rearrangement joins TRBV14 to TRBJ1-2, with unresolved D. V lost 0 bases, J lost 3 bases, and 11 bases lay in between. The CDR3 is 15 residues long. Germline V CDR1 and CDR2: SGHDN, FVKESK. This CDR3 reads CASSQDSGPDYGYTF. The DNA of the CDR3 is TGTGCCAGCAGCCAAGATTCCGGGCCAGACTATGGCTACACCTTC.